The clone carrying this TCR beta chain occurred a few times. Its antigen remains unidentified. The sample belongs to a study of PD-1 blockade in classical Hodgkin lymphoma. Study conclusions and caveats: Whatever underlies the repertoire differences (possibly disease activity or prior therapy) remains undefined.

Profiled with immunoSEQ multiplex PCR; TCRdb holds only in-frame clones, not every one. The sample lists 17,000 or so clones; roughly 86% were seen once. Germline assignment: CDR1 SGHTA and CDR2 FQGTGA. Between the trimmed V and J ends, which lost 10 bases and 9 bases, there was a span of 12 bases. The CDR3 is made up of 10 amino acids. Noted time point: newly diagnosed, previously untreated cHL patient sample. Comparator PBMCs were from newly diagnosed, untreated classical Hodgkin lymphoma. This TCR came from a human donor with classical Hodgkin lymphoma. This chain uses TRBV7-3 with TRBJ2-5; D is possibly TRBD2 (5 bases). The sample comprised peripheral blood mononuclear cells (PBMCs). The DNA of the CDR3 is TGTGCCACCCGCCTGAGGGCCCAGTACTTC. Encoded protein: CATRLRAQYF.